This T cell receptor (beta chain) derives from a study of shared clonotypes between healthy human individuals. Donors had no recently reported acute infections or vaccinations and were HIV-negative. TCRdb's table, derived via immunoSEQ multiplex PCR, lists solely in-frame clones and lacks some. The sample lists 230,000 or so clones; approximately 65% were seen once. With 5 bases removed from V and 1 base from J, the gap between germline ends came to 11 bases. The CDR3 totals 14 residues. The germline CDR1 and CDR2 sequences are MNHEY and SVGAGI. Sequencing was performed on memory CD4+ T cells sorted from blood. Subset: CD45RA-negative fraction. This sequence originates from a man aged 25-40 years in good health. V usage is TRBV6-5 and J usage is TRBJ1-1; D is ambiguous. As DNA, the CDR3 is TGTGCCAGCAGTCCCACGGCAGGGAACACTGAAGCTTTCTTT. It encodes CASSPTAGNTEAFF.